These T cell receptor beta chains were read from a single sample in a study of tumor-infiltrating lymphocytes in primary liver carcinoma. TCRdb re-called the multiplex PCR reads with MiXCR, one entry per CDR3 protein. The repertoire consists of tens of thousands of distinct CDR3 sequences, with 60% to 80% occurring once and the leading ten covering around a quarter. Sequencing input: liver tumor tissue from sampling region 5. The source of these receptors is a man between 35 and 55 years old with primary liver carcinoma and hepatitis B virus infection. Each CDR3 is given with its conserved first and last residue. The order of the fields is V gene, D gene, J gene, clone size, CDR3 DNA, CDR3 protein. D genes are given only for firm matches. Size is stated for part of the rows, as once, few or many counts, or as a class when the clone is expanded.

V: TRBV11-3
D: NA
J: TRBJ1-5
size: NA
DNA: TGTGCCAGCAGCGACCGAGAGTGGGGGGCCAATCAGCCCCAGCACTTT
CDR3: CASSDREWGANQPQHF

V: TRBV13
D: NA
J: TRBJ2-1
size: once
DNA: TGTGCAAGCAGCTGGAGAGGGCTAGTGGGAGGTTTGAGCTCCTACAATGAGCAGTTCTTC
CDR3: CASSWRGLVGGLSSYNEQFF

V: TRBV6-2/TRBV6-3
D: NA
J: TRBJ2-7
size: NA
DNA: TGTGCCAGCAGTTGCGAGGTACGCTACGATCAGTACTTC
CDR3: CASSCEVRYDQYF

V: TRBV11-2
D: NA
J: TRBJ2-1
size: few
DNA: TGTGCCAGCAGCTCAGAATTATACAATGAGCAGTTCTTC
CDR3: CASSSELYNEQFF

V: TRBV3-1
D: NA
J: TRBJ2-6
size: NA
DNA: TGTGCCGGCAGCCATCCCGGGGGAGTCTCTGGGGCCAACGTCCTGACTTTC
CDR3: CAGSHPGGVSGANVLTF

V: TRBV28
D: NA
J: TRBJ2-7
size: NA
DNA: TGTGCCAGCAGTCGCAATACAGGGCATCCTTTAACCGAGCAGTACTTC
CDR3: CASSRNTGHPLTEQYF

V: TRBV10-3
D: TRBD2
J: TRBJ2-3
size: NA
DNA: TGTGCCATCAGTGAGTCTCTAGCGGGAGGGCTCCGTACAGATACCCAGTATTTT
CDR3: CAISESLAGGLRTDTQYF

V: TRBV11-2
D: TRBD2
J: TRBJ2-1
size: NA
DNA: TGTGCCAGCAGCTTAGGGAATAGCGGGGTTGGCGACGAACAGTTATTC
CDR3: CASSLGNSGVGDEQLF

V: TRBV5-8
D: NA
J: TRBJ1-1
size: NA
DNA: TGTGCCTGCAGCTCCTCAGACACTCTGAGAGGTTCGAACACTGAAGCTTTCTTT
CDR3: CACSSSDTLRGSNTEAFF

V: TRBV4-2
D: NA
J: TRBJ2-5
size: NA
DNA: TGTGCCAGCAGCCATGACGGGGCAGAGGGCCAAGAGACCCAGTACTTC
CDR3: CASSHDGAEGQETQYF

V: TRBV7-9
D: NA
J: TRBJ2-1
size: NA
DNA: TGTGCCAGCAGCCGACGGGCGGCCCTCAATAAGCAGTTCTTC
CDR3: CASSRRAALNKQFF

V: TRBV4-3
D: TRBD2
J: TRBJ2-3
size: once
DNA: TGCGCCAGCAGCCAGAGAGCGGGAGGCTTCCCTACAGGTACGCAGTATTTT
CDR3: CASSQRAGGFPTGTQYF

V: TRBV6-1
D: NA
J: TRBJ2-7
size: many
DNA: TGTGCCAGCAGTGTACAGCGGAGATCCTACGAGCAGTACTTC
CDR3: CASSVQRRSYEQYF

V: TRBV5-4
D: TRBD2
J: TRBJ2-5
size: NA
DNA: TGTGCCAACAGTCCCATTAGCGGGAAAACTAAAGGGAGACCCCAGTACTTC
CDR3: CANSPISGKTKGRPQYF

V: TRBV11-1
D: NA
J: TRBJ2-3
size: NA
DNA: TGTACCAGCAGCTCTGGGGGAAGCCCTGTTGGAGCCCGCGCAGATACGCAGTATTTT
CDR3: CTSSSGGSPVGARADTQYF

V: TRBV7-8
D: NA
J: TRBJ2-2
size: NA
DNA: TGTGCCAGCGGAACAGGAGAATCCCCCTCCGGGGAGCTGTTTTTT
CDR3: CASGTGESPSGELFF

V: TRBV5-4
D: TRBD2
J: TRBJ2-2
size: NA
DNA: TGTGCGGGCAGCTCCACTAGCGCGAACACCGGGGAGCTGTTTTTT
CDR3: CAGSSTSANTGELFF

V: TRBV13
D: NA
J: TRBJ2-7
size: NA
DNA: TGTGTCAGCAGCTCCTACACTTATTCGGGCGAGCACTACTTC
CDR3: CVSSSYTYSGEHYF

V: TRBV29-1
D: NA
J: TRBJ1-1
size: NA
DNA: TGTAGCGCAACATTGAACACTGAAGCTCTCTTT
CDR3: CSATLNTEALF

V: TRBV10-3
D: NA
J: TRBJ2-7
size: NA
DNA: TGTACCATCAATCGGGACAGCGGGCTCGAGCAGTACTTC
CDR3: CTINRDSGLEQYF

V: TRBV29-1
D: NA
J: TRBJ2-7
size: once
DNA: TGCAGCCCCATGGCACTTGGGACCGGCACTCCCTACGAGCAGTACTTC
CDR3: CSPMALGTGTPYEQYF

V: TRBV4-2
D: NA
J: TRBJ1-2
size: NA
DNA: TGTGCTATCAGCCAAGTAGGGGCGGGCGATAGCTATGGCTACACCTTC
CDR3: CAISQVGAGDSYGYTF

V: TRBV11-1
D: TRBD2
J: TRBJ2-1
size: NA
DNA: TGTGCCAGCAGCCATCGGGGACTGGCGGGAGTCGGGGAGCAGTTCTTC
CDR3: CASSHRGLAGVGEQFF

V: TRBV5-1
D: TRBD1
J: TRBJ2-3
size: NA
DNA: TGCGCCAGCAGCAATACAGGGGATTCCGAAGATACGCAGTATTTT
CDR3: CASSNTGDSEDTQYF

V: TRBV5-1
D: NA
J: TRBJ1-1
size: NA
DNA: TGTGCCAGCACCGGAGGGACATTGATGAACACTGGAGCTTTCTTT
CDR3: CASTGGTLMNTGAFF

V: TRBV14
D: NA
J: TRBJ2-5
size: NA
DNA: TGTGTCAGCAGCCAACATCGGGTCTCTCGGCCAGAGACCCAGTACTTC
CDR3: CVSSQHRVSRPETQYF

V: TRBV5-1
D: NA
J: TRBJ2-2
size: once
DNA: TGCGCCAGCAGGCCCTACAGGGCAACGGACGGGGAGCTGTTTTTT
CDR3: CASRPYRATDGELFF

V: TRBV6-2/TRBV6-3
D: NA
J: TRBJ2-1
size: NA
DNA: TGTGCCAGCAACTTACTCGACAGGGACTATAATGAGCAGTTCTTC
CDR3: CASNLLDRDYNEQFF

V: TRBV4-3
D: NA
J: TRBJ1-5
size: once
DNA: TGCGCCAGCAGCCAGTCCAGCGAGCGGCCCCAGCACTTT
CDR3: CASSQSSERPQHF

V: TRBV4-1
D: NA
J: TRBJ2-1
size: few
DNA: TGCGCCAGCAGCCAAGATTTAGGTCCCGAGCAGTTCTTC
CDR3: CASSQDLGPEQFF

V: TRBV7-8
D: NA
J: TRBJ2-5
size: NA
DNA: TGTGCTAGCACTCTCGGGGTGGTAGGGACACAGTACTTC
CDR3: CASTLGVVGTQYF

V: TRBV14
D: NA
J: TRBJ1-2
size: few
DNA: TGTGCCAGCAGCCAGGCGAGTGCAGGTGGCCACACCTTC
CDR3: CASSQASAGGHTF

V: TRBV12-3/TRBV12-4
D: NA
J: TRBJ1-6
size: NA
DNA: TGTGCCAGCCGCGCCCGGGCGAATTCAGCCTTCCACTTT
CDR3: CASRARANSAFHF

V: TRBV6-5
D: TRBD1
J: TRBJ1-5
size: NA
DNA: TGTGCCAGTTACTCCGGGACAGGAAACCAGCCCCAGCATTTT
CDR3: CASYSGTGNQPQHF

V: TRBV6-2/TRBV6-3
D: NA
J: TRBJ2-2
size: NA
DNA: TGTGCCAGCCGTTGGGCAGCCTCGAACACCGGGGGGCTGTTTTTT
CDR3: CASRWAASNTGGLFF

V: TRBV6-5
D: NA
J: TRBJ2-5
size: NA
DNA: TGTGCCAGCAGCTCGAGGGAGACCCTGTACTTC
CDR3: CASSSRETLYF

V: TRBV2
D: TRBD1
J: TRBJ2-2
size: NA
DNA: TGCGCCAGCAGTTTAAATGGACAGGGTATTCTTCCCGGGGATCTGTTTTTT
CDR3: CASSLNGQGILPGDLFF

V: TRBV11-2
D: NA
J: TRBJ2-2
size: NA
DNA: TGTGCCAGCAGCTTATCCCGGGCACGGACCGGGGAGTTATTTTTT
CDR3: CASSLSRARTGELFF

V: TRBV5-1
D: TRBD1
J: TRBJ2-3
size: many
DNA: TGCGCCAGCAGAACAGGGGACACAGATACGCAGTATTTT
CDR3: CASRTGDTDTQYF

V: TRBV10-3
D: NA
J: TRBJ2-1
size: NA
DNA: TGTGCCACCCTAGCGAGAGAAACGAGTGAGCAGTTCTTC
CDR3: CATLARETSEQFF

V: TRBV11-3
D: NA
J: TRBJ2-3
size: NA
DNA: TGTGCCAGCAGCCCCGGTGGGGATCCCAAAGATACGCTATATTTT
CDR3: CASSPGGDPKDTLYF

V: TRBV30
D: NA
J: TRBJ2-7
size: once
DNA: TGTACCTGGACTGTTGGGGACTTCTCCTACGAGCAGTACTTC
CDR3: CTWTVGDFSYEQYF

V: TRBV6-1
D: TRBD2
J: TRBJ2-7
size: NA
DNA: TGTGTCAACAGTGCCTCGACTAGCGGTACCTACGAGCAGTACTTC
CDR3: CVNSASTSGTYEQYF